A single sample gave rise to the 27 T cell receptor beta chains below, sequenced in a study of Ad26.COV2.S vaccination and SARS-CoV-2 variants. Treatment specified: about 20 received Ad26.COV2.S at low or high dose, single or two shots; 5 received placebo; per-sample allocation not given. Sampling took place 63 days after the first vaccine or placebo injection. Libraries were prepared by immunoSEQ multiplex PCR; TCRdb keeps only in-frame clonotypes and omits some of them. The sample lists a few hundred thousand clones, 80% to 90% occurring once. Sequencing was performed on peripheral blood, taken in a trial of Ad26.COV2.S vaccine versus placebo. These receptors were obtained from a person between 18 and 65 years old who received the Ad26.COV2.S COVID-19 vaccine or a placebo.

V is TRBV5-1 and J is TRBJ2-7, with a tentative D call TRBD1 (5 bases). Germline-derived CDR1 and CDR2 are SGHRS and YFSETQ. Trimming took 4 bases from V and 7 from J, leaving 18 bases between them. There are 14 residues in the CDR3. The CDR3 loop reads CASSRGPASKEQYF. CDR3 nucleotide sequence: TGCGCCAGCAGCAGGGGTCCAGCATCTAAAGAGCAGTACTTC.

This chain links TRBV5-1 with TRBJ1-2; D remains unclear. V was pared by 4 bases and J by 8 bases, with 12 bases between. CDR3 size: 12 residues. In germline, CDR1 is SGHRS, CDR2 YFSETQ. Here the CDR3 reads CASSGTMGGYTF. Written as DNA, the CDR3 is TGCGCCAGCAGCGGCACCATGGGAGGCTACACCTTC.

The chain carries TRBV29-1 and TRBJ2-7, with D uncertain. CDR1 is SQVTM, CDR2 ANQGSEA, per germline. The CDR3 covers 10 residues. V lost 3 bases, J lost 10 bases, and 10 bases lay in between. The CDR3: CSVDMGIQYF. In nucleotides, the CDR3 is TGCAGCGTTGATATGGGCATACAGTACTTC.

The chain uses TRBV12-3 or TRBV12-4 and TRBJ1-5; D is unclear. Trimming stripped 5 bases from V and 11 bases from J, with 16 bases between. This CDR3 has 13 amino acids. The CDR3 nucleotides read TGTGCCAGCAGTCTAGGACGTGCCCGGGCCCAGCATTTT. Protein product: CASSLGRARAQHF.

The chain has TRBV6-5 and TRBJ1-1, with D possibly matching TRBD1 (6 bases). The CDR3 has 15 amino acids. With 2 bases removed from V and 4 bases from J, the gap between germline ends came to 14 bases. CDR1 and CDR2 from the germline V gene are MNHEY and SVGAGI. The CDR3 region has the DNA TGTGCCAGCAGTTACGCAAACCAGGGGAGCACTGAAGCTTTCTTT. It specifies CASSYANQGSTEAFF.

Turning to this clone: Distinct nucleotide sequences in the sample also encode this CDR3. The J gene is TRBJ2-7, the V gene TRBV19; perhaps TRBD1 as D (7 bases). This CDR3 has 14 amino acids. CDR1 and CDR2 (germline): LNHDA, SQIVND (reference sequence). V was clipped by 3 bases and J by 3 bases, with 12 bases between them. The chain's CDR3 is CASSIGGGSYEQYF. The CDR3 coding sequence is TGTGCCAGTAGTATCGGAGGGGGCAGCTACGAGCAGTACTTC. Drawing the rest from reference TRBV19 and TRBJ2-7, the complete variable domain is DGGITQSPKYLFRKEGQNVTLSCEQNLNHDAMYWYRQDPGQGLRLIYYSQIVNDFQKGDIAEGYSVSREKKESFPLTVTSAQKNPTAFYLCASSIGGGSYEQYFGPGTRLTVT.

The rearrangement links TRBV18 to TRBJ1-2; D is possibly TRBD1 (6 bases). Germline V gene lookup returns CDR1 KGHSH and CDR2 LQKENI. Between the trimmed V and J ends, which lost 3 bases and 4 bases, there was a span of 15 bases. This CDR3 region has 15 residues. CDR3 nucleotides: TGTGCCAGCTCACCGCCGGACAGAAGTGCCTATGGCTACACCTTC. Translation: CASSPPDRSAYGYTF.

This clone occurred once. The same CDR3 arises from other DNA sequences in this sample as well. The chain couples TRBV19 to TRBJ2-1, with no clear D. This CDR3 is 12 amino acids long. Trimming shortened V by 3 bases and J by 4 bases, and 4 bases separated the two germline ends. Germline loops: CDR1 LNHDA, CDR2 SQIVND (reference sequence). The CDR3 sequence: CASSIGYNEQFF. CDR3 bases: TGTGCCAGTAGTATTGGGTACAATGAGCAGTTCTTC.

CDR3 amino acids: CASRDNYEQYF. CDR3 sequence (DNA): TGTGCCAGCAGGGACAACTACGAGCAGTACTTC. The chain carries TRBV6-5 and TRBJ2-7; D may be TRBD1 (5 bases). This CDR3 has 11 residues. The germline V gene encodes CDR1 MNHEY and CDR2 SVGAGI. V was cut by 6 bases and J by 3 bases, with 6 bases left in between.

V and J are TRBV27 and TRBJ1-2; TRBD1 might be the D (5 bases). The CDR3 consists of 15 residues. Germline V lookup: CDR1 MNHEY, CDR2 SMNVEV (reference sequence). Trimming removed 6 bases from V and 2 bases from J, with 16 bases in between. In DNA, the CDR3 is TGTGCCAGCAGAAAGTCCGGGACGGAAAACTATGGCTACACCTTC. This encodes CASRKSGTENYGYTF.

The V gene is TRBV6-5, the J gene TRBJ1-4; possibly TRBD1 for D (5 bases). Germline values: CDR1 MNHEY, CDR2 SVGAGI. Trimming left V 4 bases short and J 9 bases short, with 9 bases between. The CDR3 covers 12 residues. CDR3 protein: CASSLEGKKLFF. CDR3 nucleotides: TGTGCCAGCAGTTTGGAGGGGAAAAAACTGTTTTTT.

This chain's CDR3 is CASSLSQVYYGYTF. The CDR3 nucleotides are TGTGCCAGCAGCTTAAGTCAAGTCTACTATGGCTACACCTTC. V and J are TRBV7-9 and TRBJ1-2; D remains ambiguous. The germline gives CDR1 SEHNR, CDR2 FQNEAQ (reference sequence). Trimming removed 2 bases at V and 3 bases at J, with 10 bases between. CDR3 length equals 14 residues.

This chain connects TRBV7-2 to TRBJ1-5, with D tentatively TRBD1 (5 bases). Germline V CDR1 and CDR2: SGHTA, FQGNSA. Trimming stripped 2 bases from V and 12 bases from J, with 8 bases between. The CDR3 is 11 amino acids. The CDR3 spells CASSLLGDQHF. CDR3 nucleotide sequence: TGTGCCAGCAGCTTATTAGGGGACCAGCATTTT.

This chain links TRBV24-1 with TRBJ2-3; possibly TRBD1 for D (6 bases). The CDR3 has 19 amino acids. V was shortened by 0 bases and J by 1 base, with 19 bases between the two germline ends. CDR1 and CDR2 from the germline V gene are KGHDR and SFDVKD. This CDR3 is CATSDLQATGTRGTDTQYF. CDR3 DNA sequence: TGTGCCACCAGTGATTTGCAGGCTACAGGGACGAGGGGCACAGATACGCAGTATTTT.

This rearrangement joins TRBV19 to TRBJ1-5, with 8 bases fitting TRBD1. V was clipped by 5 bases and J by 6 bases; unmatched bases: 9. CDR1 LNHDA and CDR2 SQIVND come from the germline V gene (reference sequence). CDR3 length equals 15 residues. The CDR3, as DNA: TGTGCCAGTAGTGACAGGGGCGCAGTATTTCAGCCCCAGCATTTT. Translating gives CASSDRGAVFQPQHF.

The rearrangement joins TRBV5-1 to TRBJ2-7, with 10 bases matching TRBD1. Germline V gene data show CDR1 as SGHRS and CDR2 as YFSETQ. The length of the CDR3 is 14 residues. V shed 2 bases, J shed 2 bases, and the junction held 1 base outside the gene matches. The CDR3 protein is CASSFGTGAYEQYF. The CDR3 nucleotides read TGCGCCAGCAGCTTCGGGACAGGGGCCTACGAGCAGTACTTC.

CDR3 residues: CASSLRAGGYEQYF. CDR3 nucleotide sequence: TGTGCCAGCAGCTTGAGGGCAGGGGGATACGAGCAGTACTTC. The rearrangement joins TRBV5-6 to TRBJ2-7, with 7 nucleotides matching TRBD1. Unmatched junction bases numbered 5, after V lost 1 base and J lost 4 bases. The CDR3 spans 14 residues. CDR1 is SGHDT and CDR2 is YYEEEE in the germline V gene.

This clone occurred once. This rearrangement joins TRBV11-2 to TRBJ2-6, with 7 bases lining up with TRBD1. The CDR3 is made up of 16 amino acids. Germline trimming cut 4 bases from V and 2 bases from J; bases unmatched to any gene: 5. From germline, CDR1 is SGHAT and CDR2 FQNNGV. The CDR3 is CASSYQGGAGANVLTF. Here the CDR3 DNA reads TGTGCCAGCAGCTACCAAGGGGGCGCTGGGGCCAACGTCCTGACTTTC.

The genes are TRBV6-2 or TRBV6-3 and TRBJ2-7; D not resolved. CDR3 length: 11 residues. Germline values: CDR1 MNHEY, CDR2 SVGEGT. Between the trimmed V and J ends, which lost 5 bases and 4 bases, there was a span of 6 bases. The CDR3 loop is CASSMSYEQYF. As DNA, the CDR3 is TGTGCCAGCAGTATGAGTTACGAGCAGTACTTC.

The chain uses TRBV10-2 and TRBJ2-7, with D perhaps being TRBD1 or TRBD2 (5 bases each). The CDR3 consists of 13 residues. Trimming stripped 8 bases from V and 5 bases from J, with 16 bases between. The germline gives CDR1 WSHSY, CDR2 SAAADI. The CDR3, as DNA: TGCGCCAGCGCCTGGGACGGACCTCACGAGCAGTACTTC. Translated: CASAWDGPHEQYF.

V gene TRBV4-1 combines with J gene TRBJ1-1; D not resolved. Per the germline V gene, CDR1 is MGHRA and CDR2 is YSYEKL. V lost 8 bases and J 5 bases, leaving 18 bases between the germline ends. The CDR3 runs to 14 residues. The CDR3 spells CASLEEGLGTEAFF. DNA of the CDR3: TGCGCCAGCCTCGAGGAAGGCCTCGGAACTGAAGCTTTCTTT.

CDR3 sequence (DNA): TGTGCCACCAGCAGAGATAGCCCAGGCGACTACGAGCAGTACTTC. It specifies CATSRDSPGDYEQYF. This chain joins TRBV15 and TRBJ2-7; D unresolved. The V end was cut by 0 bases, the J end by 3 bases, with 12 bases between. Germline CDR1 and CDR2: LNHNV and YYDKDF (reference sequence). The CDR3 consists of 15 residues. The entire variable domain, with the rest obtained from reference TRBV15 and TRBJ2-7, is as follows: DAMVIQNPRYQVTQFGKPVTLSCSQTLNHNVMYWYQQKSSQAPKLLFHYYDKDFNNEADTPDNFQSRRPNTSFCFLDIRSPGLGDTAMYLCATSRDSPGDYEQYFGPGTRLTVT.

V gene TRBV2 combines with J gene TRBJ2-3; perhaps TRBD1 as D (5 bases). CDR1 is SNHLY, CDR2 FYNNEI, per germline. Trimming pared 10 bases from V and 7 bases from J, leaving 18 bases between. The CDR3 runs 13 residues. CDR3 region: CATERDQGYTQYF. Here the CDR3 DNA reads TGTGCCACAGAGCGCGATCAGGGATATACGCAGTATTTT.

The J gene is TRBJ2-2, the V gene TRBV11-2; D perhaps matches TRBD2 (5 bases). Trimming removed 5 bases from V and 6 bases from J, with 13 bases in between. The CDR3 has 14 amino acids. Germline V gene lookup returns CDR1 SGHAT and CDR2 FQNNGV. The CDR3 loop reads CASSIVIGAGELFF. The CDR3 nucleotides are TGTGCCAGCAGCATAGTGATCGGGGCCGGGGAGCTGTTTTTT.

This clone occurred once. The rearrangement uses TRBV6-2 or TRBV6-3 and TRBJ2-3; 8 positions agree with TRBD2. The germline V gene has CDR1 MNHEY and CDR2 SVGEGT. V was clipped by 0 bases and J by 6 bases; unmatched bases: 8. This CDR3 region has 16 residues. This chain's CDR3 is CASSYSNWTSSDTQYF. DNA of the CDR3: TGTGCCAGCAGTTACTCAAACTGGACTAGCAGTGATACGCAGTATTTT.

This clone occurred once. The CDR3 protein is CASSSGTLNEKLFF. The CDR3 DNA follows: TGTGCCAGCAGTTCCGGGACACTGAATGAAAAACTGTTTTTT. The chain links TRBV27 to TRBJ1-4; tentatively, D is TRBD1 (6 bases). The germline V gene encodes CDR1 MNHEY and CDR2 SMNVEV (reference sequence). The CDR3 is 14 residues long. V lost 4 bases and J lost 5, with 11 bases in between.

This clone was detected once. The chain carries TRBV5-5 and TRBJ1-2; the D gene is possibly TRBD1 (6 bases). Germline CDR1 is SGHKS and CDR2 is YYEKEE (reference sequence). This CDR3 is built from 13 residues. Between the trimmed V and J ends, which lost 0 bases and 4 bases, there was a span of 7 bases. The CDR3 here is CASSLGDIYGYTF. The CDR3 DNA reads TGTGCCAGCAGCTTGGGGGACATCTATGGCTACACCTTC.